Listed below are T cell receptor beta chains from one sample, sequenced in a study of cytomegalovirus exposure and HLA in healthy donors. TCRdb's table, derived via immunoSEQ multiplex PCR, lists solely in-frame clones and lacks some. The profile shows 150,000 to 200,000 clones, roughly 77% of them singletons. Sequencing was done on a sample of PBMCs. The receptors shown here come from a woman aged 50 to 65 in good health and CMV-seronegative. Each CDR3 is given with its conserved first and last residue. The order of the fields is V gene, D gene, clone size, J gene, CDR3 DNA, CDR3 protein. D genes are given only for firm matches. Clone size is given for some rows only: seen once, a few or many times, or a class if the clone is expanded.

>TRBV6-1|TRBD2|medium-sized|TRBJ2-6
TGTGCCAGCACCGGAGCGGGGGGGGCCAACGTCCTGACTTTC
CASTGAGGANVLTF
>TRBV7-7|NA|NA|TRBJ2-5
TGTGCTAGCAGCCCGACACTCCAAGAGACCCAGTACTTC
CASSPTLQETQYF
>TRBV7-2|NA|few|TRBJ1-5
TGTGCCAGCAGCTCCTCCAGGGGCTATCAGCCCCAGCATTTT
CASSSSRGYQPQHF
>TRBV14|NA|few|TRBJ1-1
TGTGCCAGCAGCCTGCGGGGGCTTCTGGCTGAAGCTTTCTTT
CASSLRGLLAEAFF
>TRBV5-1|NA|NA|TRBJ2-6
TGCGCCAGCAGGGAGTCGAGCTCTGGGGCCAACGTCCTGACTTTC
CASRESSSGANVLTF
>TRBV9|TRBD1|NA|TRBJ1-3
TGTGCCAGCAGCGGGGACAGGGAGAATGGAAACACCATATATTTT
CASSGDRENGNTIYF
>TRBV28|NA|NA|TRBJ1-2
TGTGCCAGCAGTTTACAATCCTGGTCGCCCAGGGATGGCTACACCTTC
CASSLQSWSPRDGYTF
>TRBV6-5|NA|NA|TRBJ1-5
TGTGCCAGCAGGCGGGACGGCAGTCACAATCAGCCCCAGCATTTT
CASRRDGSHNQPQHF
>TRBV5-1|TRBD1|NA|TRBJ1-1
TGCGCCAGCAGCTTTGGGACAGGGCGGCCTGAAGCTTTCTTT
CASSFGTGRPEAFF
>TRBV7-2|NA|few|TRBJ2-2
TGTGCCAGCAGCTTATTGACGGGAGTGCGCACCGGGGAGCTGTTTTTT
CASSLLTGVRTGELFF
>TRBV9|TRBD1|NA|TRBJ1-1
TGTGCCAGCAGCGTAGGAACAGGGGGCGGTTCGGCCACTGAAGCTTTCTTT
CASSVGTGGGSATEAFF
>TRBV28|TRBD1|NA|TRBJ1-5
TGTGCCAGCAGTTTATCAGGGGGTGGCAATCAGCCCCAGCATTTT
CASSLSGGGNQPQHF
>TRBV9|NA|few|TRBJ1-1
TGTGCCAGCAGCGTAGCTTTAACAGTTGAAGCTTTCTTT
CASSVALTVEAFF
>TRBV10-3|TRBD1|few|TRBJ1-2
TGTGCCATCAGTGCCACTCCGGGACAGGAGATTACTAACTATGGCTACACCTTC
CAISATPGQEITNYGYTF
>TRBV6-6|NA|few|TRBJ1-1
TGTGCCAGCAGGCCCGGAAGGGGGATCACTGAAGCTTTCTTT
CASRPGRGITEAFF
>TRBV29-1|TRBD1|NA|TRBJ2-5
TGCAGCGTGACAGGGGAAGGGGAGACCCAGTACTTC
CSVTGEGETQYF
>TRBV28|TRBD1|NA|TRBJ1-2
TGTGCCAGCAGGTGGACAGGGGGCGCACGGGGCTACACCTTC
CASRWTGGARGYTF
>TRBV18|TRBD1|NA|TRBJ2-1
TGTGCCAGCTCACGGACAGGGGGCAATGAGCAGTTCTTC
CASSRTGGNEQFF
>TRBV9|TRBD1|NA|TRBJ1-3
TGTGCCAGCAGCGTAGGACAGGGAAGTGGAAACACCATATATTTT
CASSVGQGSGNTIYF
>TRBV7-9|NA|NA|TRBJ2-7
TGTGCCAGCTCACCGGAGGGGACCTACGAGCAGTACTTC
CASSPEGTYEQYF